The 19 T cell receptor beta chains presented below share a single source sample, sequenced in a study of blood T cell repertoires in COVID-19. Produced via immunoSEQ multiplex PCR; TCRdb's table is partial and in-frame only. The sample shows around 200,000 clones, around 85% of them seen only once. Sequenced sample: peripheral blood. The receptors come from a human donor in a cohort sampled during active COVID-19.

For this clone: The same CDR3 is also encoded by other DNA sequences in this sample. CDR3 in amino acids: CASSVAVNTEAFF. CDR3 DNA sequence: TGTGCCAGCAGCGTTGCAGTGAACACTGAAGCTTTCTTT. This chain connects TRBV9 to TRBJ1-1; D uncertain. V gave up 2 bases and J gave up 0 bases, with 5 bases separating them. The CDR3 is 13 residues long. Germline V CDR1 and CDR2: SGDLS, YYNGEE.

V usage is TRBV5-6 and J usage is TRBJ2-6, with 7 nucleotides matching TRBD1. V gave up 5 bases and J gave up 4 bases; unmatched junction bases: 6. CDR1 and CDR2 (germline): SGHDT, YYEEEE. The CDR3 covers 15 residues. CDR3 sequence reads: CASRNTGAGANVLTF. The DNA of the CDR3 is TGTGCCAGCAGGAATACAGGGGCCGGGGCCAACGTCCTGACTTTC. The whole variable domain, remainder taken from reference TRBV5-6 and TRBJ2-6, is DAGVTQSPTHLIKTRGQQVTLRCSPKSGHDTVSWYQQALGQGPQFIFQYYEEEERQRGNFPDRFSGHQFPNYSSELNVNALLLGDSALYLCASRNTGAGANVLTFGAGSRLTVL.

This clone was recorded once. The chain recombines TRBV27 with TRBJ2-7; 11 nucleotides line up with TRBD1. Germline-derived CDR1 and CDR2 are MNHEY and SMNVEV (reference sequence). Losses at the gene ends were 4 bases for V and 5 bases for J; bases not matched to a gene: 7. This CDR3 region has 15 residues. CDR3 sequence (DNA): TGTGCCAGCAGTTCGGGACAGGGGGGGAGCAACGAGCAGTACTTC. As protein: CASSSGQGGSNEQYF.

The chain uses TRBV29-1 and TRBJ1-4; the D gene is possibly TRBD1 (5 bases). Per the germline V gene, CDR1 is SQVTM and CDR2 is ANQGSEA. The CDR3 has 13 amino acids. Between the trimmed V and J ends, which lost 0 bases and 8 bases, there was a span of 10 bases. In DNA form, the CDR3 reads TGCAGCGTTGAAGATGAGGGGAGGGAAAAACTGTTTTTT. As protein: CSVEDEGREKLFF.

Here the CDR3 reads CASSFPRQGYSYNEQFF. The CDR3 DNA follows: TGTGCCAGCAGTTTTCCCCGACAGGGTTATTCCTACAATGAGCAGTTCTTC. The gene calls are TRBV28 and TRBJ2-1; 7 bases fit TRBD1. The trim removed 3 bases at V and 1 base at J, leaving 9 bases unmatched. The CDR3 contains 17 residues. Looked up from germline, CDR1 is MDHEN and CDR2 is SYDVKM. The variable domain in full, with the rest retrieved from reference TRBV28 and TRBJ2-1, is DVKVTQSSRYLVKRTGEKVFLECVQDMDHENMFWYRQDPGLGLRLIYFSYDVKMKEKGDIPEGYSVSREKKERFSLILESASTNQTSMYLCASSFPRQGYSYNEQFFGPGTRLTVL.

The CDR3: CASSSGSTYNEQFF. For the CDR3, the DNA is TGTGCCAGCAGTAGCGGGAGTACCTACAATGAGCAGTTCTTC. The chain combines TRBV27 with TRBJ2-1; TRBD2 matches 8 bases. This CDR3 is built from 14 residues. V was clipped by 5 bases and J by 2 bases; unmatched bases: 2. CDR1 is MNHEY, CDR2 SMNVEV, per germline (reference sequence).

V usage is TRBV5-5 and J usage is TRBJ1-1, with 8 nucleotides matching TRBD1. Unmatched junction bases numbered 9, after V lost 4 bases and J lost 7 bases. Germline CDR1 reads SGHKS; CDR2 reads YYEKEE (reference sequence). This CDR3 has 14 residues. In nucleotides, the CDR3 is TGTGCCAGCAGCCTTGGACAGGGCCGGAGTGAAGCTTTCTTT. Translated, it gives CASSLGQGRSEAFF.

V usage is TRBV20-1 and J usage is TRBJ2-2; the match to TRBD1 covers 8 bases. Germline-derived CDR1 and CDR2 are DFQATT and SNEGSKA (reference sequence). Trimming at V came to 4 bases and at J to 7 bases, leaving 5 bases not matched to a gene. The CDR3 totals 13 residues. DNA of the CDR3: TGCAGTGCTACTGACAGGGGTAACGGGGAGCTGTTTTTT. Translating gives CSATDRGNGELFF.

The rearrangement joins TRBV19 to TRBJ2-2; TRBD1 matches 10 bases. The CDR3 is 17 residues long. The V gene's germline CDR1 is LNHDA and CDR2 SQIVND (reference sequence). Trimming cost V 0 bases and J 4 bases; bases outside gene matches: 5. CDR3 nucleotide sequence: TGTGCCAGTAGTATAGACCGCGGGACAGGGGTCACCGGGGAGCTGTTTTTT. This gives the protein CASSIDRGTGVTGELFF.

The chain uses TRBV3-1 (or the pseudogene TRBV3-2) and TRBJ2-7; 10 bases line up with TRBD1. The CDR3 consists of 13 residues. The germline V gene encodes CDR1 LGHDT and CDR2 YNNKEL (reference sequence). Trimming took 4 bases from V and 5 from J; bases not matched to a gene: 2. The CDR3 DNA reads TGTGCCAGCAGCCGACAGGGGGCCCACGAGCAGTACTTC. This sequence encodes CASSRQGAHEQYF.

V usage is TRBV7-2 and J usage is TRBJ1-1; a weak D match, TRBD1 (6 bases). The germline gives CDR1 SGHTA, CDR2 FQGNSA. V gave up 5 bases and J gave up 4 bases, with 8 bases separating them. This CDR3 spans 12 amino acids. CDR3 in amino acids: CASSVQGTEAFF. DNA of the CDR3: TGTGCCAGCAGCGTACAGGGCACTGAAGCTTTCTTT.

This chain joins TRBV29-1 and TRBJ1-1; 9 bases fit TRBD1. Trimming at V came to 6 bases and at J to 5 bases, leaving 7 bases not matched to a gene. Germline V gives CDR1 SQVTM, CDR2 ANQGSEA. The CDR3 sequence is 13 residues long. The CDR3 nucleotides read TGCAGCGTCGGGACAGGGAGGCTGACTGAAGCTTTCTTT. It specifies CSVGTGRLTEAFF.

V gene TRBV5-4 combines with J gene TRBJ2-7; the D gene is possibly TRBD2 (6 bases). Between the trimmed V and J ends, which lost 3 bases and 3 bases, there was a span of 19 bases. This CDR3 contains 16 residues. The germline V gene encodes CDR1 SGHNT and CDR2 YYREEE (reference sequence). The CDR3 nucleotides are TGTGCCAGCAGCTCTGGGGGTAGCGGAGTTCGCTACGAGCAGTACTTC. Translated, it gives CASSSGGSGVRYEQYF. The full variable domain, its missing parts supplied by reference TRBV5-4 and TRBJ2-7, is ETGVTQSPTHLIKTRGQQVTLRCSSQSGHNTVSWYQQALGQGPQFIFQYYREEENGRGNFPPRFSGLQFPNYSSELNVNALELDDSALYLCASSSGGSGVRYEQYFGPGTRLTVT.

The V and J genes are TRBV7-2 and TRBJ2-2, with 14 bases lining up with TRBD2. After removal of 1 base from V and 3 bases from J, the junction contained 4 bases not matched to a gene. The CDR3 is 18 residues long. Germline V gene data show CDR1 as SGHTA and CDR2 as FQGNSA. This chain's CDR3 is CASSLGGLAGGHTGELFF. The CDR3 region has the DNA TGTGCCAGCAGCTTAGGTGGACTAGCGGGAGGTCACACCGGGGAGCTGTTTTTT.

CDR3 protein: CASSQTSGRRYNEQFF. For the CDR3, the DNA is TGTGCCAGCAGCCAGACTAGCGGGAGGAGGTACAATGAGCAGTTCTTC. The V gene is TRBV5-4, the J gene TRBJ2-1, with 13 nucleotides matching TRBD2. The CDR3 runs to 16 residues. J was trimmed by 4 bases and V by 4 bases; bases with no gene match: 5. The germline gives CDR1 SGHNT, CDR2 YYREEE (reference sequence).

The rearrangement joins TRBV5-1 to TRBJ2-7; 8 bases agree with TRBD1. The trim removed 4 bases at V and 4 bases at J, leaving 10 bases unmatched. CDR1 is SGHRS, CDR2 YFSETQ, per germline. The CDR3 totals 15 residues. In DNA, the CDR3 is TGCGCCAGCAGCGCCCGGGACAGGTTGTCGTACGAGCAGTACTTC. Residues: CASSARDRLSYEQYF.

This clone was seen a single time. The chain recombines TRBV7-9 with TRBJ2-7, with D maybe TRBD2 (6 bases). The CDR3 is 14 residues long. The germline CDR1 and CDR2 sequences are SEHNR and FQNEAQ (reference sequence). V dropped 3 bases and J dropped 5 bases, with 14 bases sitting between them. The chain's CDR3 is CASSFGGNSDEQYF. CDR3 bases: TGTGCCAGCAGCTTCGGAGGGAACTCGGACGAGCAGTACTTC.

V and J are TRBV10-3 and TRBJ2-7; no firm D call. Per germline, CDR1 ENHRY and CDR2 SYGVKD. The CDR3 totals 11 residues. Trimming pared 4 bases from V and 5 bases from J, leaving 6 bases between. This chain's CDR3 is CAISGSHEQYF. The DNA for the CDR3 is TGTGCCATCAGTGGAAGCCACGAGCAGTACTTC.

A single count supports this clone. This chain links TRBV5-6 with TRBJ1-2; tentatively, D is TRBD1 (5 bases). CDR1 SGHDT and CDR2 YYEEEE come from the germline V gene. This CDR3 region has 15 residues. The V gene lost 1 base and the J gene lost 5 bases, with 15 bases spanning the gap. CDR3 DNA: TGTGCCAGCAGCTTGTTGGGTGACAGTCAATATGGCTACACCTTC. It specifies CASSLLGDSQYGYTF.